Shown below are 2 T cell receptor beta chains from a single sample sequenced in a study of T cell responses to AZD1222 COVID-19 vaccine. TCRdb keeps only in-frame clones here, not all; method: immunoSEQ multiplex PCR. This table holds 130,000 to 150,000 clones, around 90% found once. The sample consisted of peripheral blood, taken on day 0 of AZD1222 vaccination. These receptors came from an adult in good health.

The genes are TRBV5-4 and TRBJ2-7; 10 nucleotides match TRBD1. With 4 bases clipped from V and 2 bases from J, the junction kept 3 bases outside the gene matches. Germline-derived CDR1 and CDR2 are SGHNT and YYREEE (reference sequence). CDR3 size: 14 residues. Here the CDR3 reads CASSGDRGAYEQYF. The CDR3 nucleotides read TGTGCCAGCAGCGGGGACAGGGGAGCCTACGAGCAGTACTTC.

The rearrangement joins TRBV5-1 to TRBJ1-2; D gene ambiguous. Germline V gene data show CDR1 as SGHRS and CDR2 as YFSETQ. The CDR3 covers 12 residues. The V end was cut by 0 bases, the J end by 3 bases, with 3 bases between. CDR3 DNA: TGCGCCAGCAGCTTGGGACACTATGGCTACACCTTC. This translates into CASSLGHYGYTF. Supplemented by reference TRBV5-1 and TRBJ1-2, the full variable domain reads KAGVTQTPRYLIKTRGQQVTLSCSPISGHRSVSWYQQTPGQGLQFLFEYFSETQRNKGNFPGRFSGRQFSNSRSEMNVSTLELGDSALYLCASSLGHYGYTFGSGTRLTVV.